This TCR beta chain was recorded in a study of T cell responses to AZD1222 COVID-19 vaccine (dated by TCRdb to the early 2020s). Describing the broader study: AZD1222 recipients whose second dose came at about 4 weeks and those whose second dose came at about 12 weeks were combined into one group, since spike-specific TCR depth and breadth did not differ between the two schedules. Trial participants were enrolled into age subgroups of 18-55, 56-69 and 70-plus years, which contained roughly 140, 27 and 60 TCR-sequenced participants, respectively. TCR sequencing covered more than 230 trial participants: 200 to 220 given two doses of AZD1222 and 26 given two doses of MenACWY control vaccine. The study at large found these results: Only five to seven AZD1222 recipients were SARS-CoV-2 seropositive at baseline, limiting conclusions about previously exposed vaccinees. Most participants were white British and females outnumbered males, and the authors suggested that clonal diversity may have been underestimated. In the small 56-69-year group, the increase in depth fell short of significance, most likely because of low power. Epitopes outside the regions mutated in the B.1.351 and B.1.1.7 variants were reportedly recognized by nearly half of the unique spike-specific TCRs. Because no samples from the day 14 peak response were available, repertoires could be characterized only after the peak T cell response. Vaccine-associated CD4 TCRs spanned the whole spike protein, with dominant responses in regions 160-218 and 743-854. After two AZD1222 doses, spike-specific TCR breadth and depth were significantly higher than at day 0 and than in MenACWY recipients.

In light of the paper, this sample's time point label describes: baseline before first vaccination. The vaccinee samples were drawn from two UK trials, COV001 and COV002, one of which was a single-blind randomized controlled phase 2/3 trial testing AZD1222 (ChAdOx1 nCoV-19) in healthy adults. For TCRbeta chain sequencing, PBMC samples were collected from trial participants at day 0 and at day 28 after the second dose. A word on this clone: Its antigen is still unknown. No per-base quality is available; no much larger clone lies one base away.

V gives up 6 bases and J gives up 4 bases, and the segment between their germline ends measures 12 bases. CDR1 MNHNY and CDR2 SVGAGI are derived from the germline V gene (reference sequence). Inclusive of the bounding cysteine and phenylalanine, the CDR3 is 13 residues long. Kept here is only the CDR3 DNA, which spans 39 bases and is read in frame from base 1. The CDR3 regions of human TCRbeta chains were analyzed by immunosequencing. From the authors' description of their analysis: TCRs in the repertoires were compared against a reference library of SARS-CoV-2-specific TCRs that had been generated with the MIRA antigen-specificity platform. Breadth meant the fraction of unique TCRs that were SARS-CoV-2-associated, whereas depth meant the fraction of total T cells that were SARS-CoV-2-associated. Using the MIRA data, every spike-specific TCR was mapped to the spike region that the TCR reacted to and assigned to either a CD4 or a CD8 class. Log10-transformed breadth and depth values were compared by one-way ANOVA with Sidak's multiple comparisons tests. TCRdb mirrors the immuneACCESS table, restricted to in-frame sequences. Some clones are absent from its copies; in checked studies, under half trace to an unresolved V gene, and the reason for the others is unknown. D and trimming were read from the DNA, whereas the V and J calls and clone size are those reported in that table. The sample table records 82,000 or so clones; more than 85% of these occur just once. Roughly 5.2% of the sample is in the top ten clones.

This TCR came from an adult in good health. The rearrangement joined TRBV6-6 to TRBJ1-1, with no confidently assigned D gene. The specimen was peripheral blood, collected on day 0 of AZD1222 vaccination. The CDR3 is CASRRVPITEAFF. The nucleotide sequence is given as TGTGCCAGCAGAAGGGTGCCGATCACTGAAGCTTTCTTT.